These T cell receptor beta chains were read from a single sample in a study of cytomegalovirus exposure and HLA in healthy donors. Produced via immunoSEQ multiplex PCR; TCRdb's table is partial and in-frame only. The data show about 120,000 clones, 55% to 65% seen once. The material sequenced was PBMCs. The receptors shown here come from a woman in her 40s in good health and CMV-seropositive. Both conserved end residues are part of each CDR3. Fields, in order: D gene, V gene, CDR3 length, J gene, clone size, CDR3 DNA, CDR3 protein. A D gene is named only where the DNA matches it firmly. Where a row states a size, it is once, few, many or the class of an expanded clone; other rows omit it.

d_call: NA
v_call: TRBV2
cdr3_length: 14
j_call: TRBJ2-4
clone_size: NA
cdr3_nt: TGTGCCAGCAGACCTAGCCTTTCCAAAAACATTCAGTACTTC
cdr3_aa: CASRPSLSKNIQYF

d_call: NA
v_call: TRBV4-1
cdr3_length: 13
j_call: TRBJ2-1
clone_size: few
cdr3_nt: TGCGCCAGCAGCCAAGATGGGGCCGTTGAGCAGTTCTTC
cdr3_aa: CASSQDGAVEQFF

d_call: TRBD1
v_call: TRBV5-6
cdr3_length: 11
j_call: TRBJ2-7
clone_size: NA
cdr3_nt: TGTGCCAGCAGCTTAGGGACAGTTTTTGACTTC
cdr3_aa: CASSLGTVFDF

d_call: TRBD1
v_call: TRBV19
cdr3_length: 15
j_call: TRBJ1-1
clone_size: NA
cdr3_nt: TGTGCCAGCTCAGGCACAGGGGGTCGGTACACTGAAGCTTTCTTT
cdr3_aa: CASSGTGGRYTEAFF

d_call: NA
v_call: TRBV2
cdr3_length: 13
j_call: TRBJ1-5
clone_size: NA
cdr3_nt: TGTGCCAGCCTGGACAGAAATAATCAGCCCCAGCATTTT
cdr3_aa: CASLDRNNQPQHF

d_call: TRBD2
v_call: TRBV15
cdr3_length: 17
j_call: TRBJ2-3
clone_size: NA
cdr3_nt: TGTGCCACCAGCAGCCAGACTAGCGGGAGTTTGGAAGATACGCAGTATTTT
cdr3_aa: CATSSQTSGSLEDTQYF

d_call: NA
v_call: TRBV7-2
cdr3_length: 16
j_call: TRBJ2-3
clone_size: NA
cdr3_nt: TGTGCCAGCAGTGCAGTATCGGGACTCTACACAGATACGCAGTATTTT
cdr3_aa: CASSAVSGLYTDTQYF

d_call: TRBD1
v_call: TRBV9
cdr3_length: 17
j_call: TRBJ2-2
clone_size: NA
cdr3_nt: TGTGCCAGCAGCGTAGAATCCTGGGACAGTGGGACCGGGGAGCTGTTTTTT
cdr3_aa: CASSVESWDSGTGELFF

d_call: TRBD1
v_call: TRBV7-9
cdr3_length: 17
j_call: TRBJ2-5
clone_size: NA
cdr3_nt: TGTGCCAGCAGCTTGGGGACAGGGAGTAAATTCATGGAGACCCAGTACTTC
cdr3_aa: CASSLGTGSKFMETQYF

d_call: NA
v_call: TRBV7-2
cdr3_length: 17
j_call: TRBJ2-2
clone_size: NA
cdr3_nt: TGTGCCAGCAGCTCCCGCGAAGGGGAGGAGTACACCGGGGAGCTGTTTTTT
cdr3_aa: CASSSREGEEYTGELFF

d_call: NA
v_call: TRBV18
cdr3_length: 16
j_call: TRBJ2-3
clone_size: few
cdr3_nt: TGTGCCAGCTCACCATTCACTGGCGGGGACACAGATACGCAGTATTTT
cdr3_aa: CASSPFTGGDTDTQYF

d_call: TRBD2
v_call: TRBV13
cdr3_length: 18
j_call: TRBJ2-3
clone_size: few
cdr3_nt: TGTGCCAGCAGCCACGTACAATCTACTAGCGGACTCACAGATACGCAGTATTTT
cdr3_aa: CASSHVQSTSGLTDTQYF

d_call: TRBD1
v_call: TRBV4-3
cdr3_length: 14
j_call: TRBJ1-5
clone_size: NA
cdr3_nt: TGCGCCAGCAGCCAAACAGGGGGCGGTCAGCCCCAGCATTTT
cdr3_aa: CASSQTGGGQPQHF

d_call: TRBD1
v_call: TRBV5-6
cdr3_length: 15
j_call: TRBJ1-2
clone_size: once
cdr3_nt: TGTGCCAGCAGCTTGGATTACAGGGGTGAAAATGGCTACACCTTC
cdr3_aa: CASSLDYRGENGYTF

d_call: NA
v_call: TRBV2
cdr3_length: 13
j_call: TRBJ1-5
clone_size: NA
cdr3_nt: TGTGCCAGCAGTGACTCGGGAGATCAGCCCCAGCATTTT
cdr3_aa: CASSDSGDQPQHF

d_call: NA
v_call: TRBV7-2
cdr3_length: 16
j_call: TRBJ2-1
clone_size: NA
cdr3_nt: TGTGCCAGCAGCTCCACTGGCGGGACCCTCTACAATGAGCAGTTCTTC
cdr3_aa: CASSSTGGTLYNEQFF

d_call: NA
v_call: TRBV30
cdr3_length: 11
j_call: TRBJ1-1
clone_size: NA
cdr3_nt: TGTGCCTGGACAGGGTTGACTGAAGCTTTCTTT
cdr3_aa: CAWTGLTEAFF

d_call: TRBD1
v_call: TRBV27
cdr3_length: 17
j_call: TRBJ1-2
clone_size: NA
cdr3_nt: TGTGCCAGCAGTTTATCGCCCACACAGGGGGCATTCGATGGCTACACCTTC
cdr3_aa: CASSLSPTQGAFDGYTF

d_call: TRBD1
v_call: TRBV10-3
cdr3_length: 16
j_call: TRBJ2-2
clone_size: few
cdr3_nt: TGTGCCATCAGTTGGGGACAGACCCTCGGGACCGGGGAGCTGTTTTTT
cdr3_aa: CAISWGQTLGTGELFF

d_call: TRBD2
v_call: TRBV27
cdr3_length: 16
j_call: TRBJ2-7
clone_size: few
cdr3_nt: TGTGCCAGCAGCCAAGGCGGCGGGGGGAGCTCCTACGAGCAGTACTTC
cdr3_aa: CASSQGGGGSSYEQYF

d_call: TRBD1
v_call: TRBV6-4
cdr3_length: 17
j_call: TRBJ2-2
clone_size: NA
cdr3_nt: TGTGCCAGCAGTGACTCGGGGACAGGGTTGACCACCGGGGAGCTGTTTTTT
cdr3_aa: CASSDSGTGLTTGELFF

d_call: TRBD2
v_call: TRBV5-6
cdr3_length: 18
j_call: TRBJ2-5
clone_size: NA
cdr3_nt: TGTGCCAGCAGCTTCGAGGGACTAGCGGGAGCTAGGCAAGAGACCCAGTACTTC
cdr3_aa: CASSFEGLAGARQETQYF

d_call: NA
v_call: TRBV30
cdr3_length: 13
j_call: TRBJ1-1
clone_size: NA
cdr3_nt: TGTGCCTGGGCGGGGGGGCTTGGGACTGAAGCTTTCTTT
cdr3_aa: CAWAGGLGTEAFF

d_call: NA
v_call: TRBV18
cdr3_length: 13
j_call: TRBJ2-7
clone_size: NA
cdr3_nt: TGTGCCAGCTCACCCGACCCAAACTCGGACAATTACTTC
cdr3_aa: CASSPDPNSDNYF

d_call: TRBD1
v_call: TRBV29-1
cdr3_length: 15
j_call: TRBJ1-2
clone_size: few
cdr3_nt: TGCAGCGTTCCTCTAGGGGACAGCTTATCCTGGGGCTACACCTTC
cdr3_aa: CSVPLGDSLSWGYTF

d_call: NA
v_call: TRBV5-8
cdr3_length: 14
j_call: TRBJ2-7
clone_size: NA
cdr3_nt: TGTGCCAGCAGCTTCCAGGCAGACTCCTACGAGCAGTACTTC
cdr3_aa: CASSFQADSYEQYF

d_call: TRBD1
v_call: TRBV6-5
cdr3_length: 15
j_call: TRBJ2-3
clone_size: NA
cdr3_nt: TGTGCCAGCAGGGTGACAGGGAGCAGCACAGATACGCAGTATTTT
cdr3_aa: CASRVTGSSTDTQYF

d_call: TRBD2
v_call: TRBV25-1
cdr3_length: 16
j_call: TRBJ2-3
clone_size: NA
cdr3_nt: TGTGCCAGCAGTGAACGGGGGGGAGGGCCAACAGATACGCAGTATTTT
cdr3_aa: CASSERGGGPTDTQYF

d_call: NA
v_call: TRBV29-1
cdr3_length: 12
j_call: TRBJ2-7
clone_size: NA
cdr3_nt: TGCAGCGTTGCGTCCAGGGTGGACGAGCAGTACTTC
cdr3_aa: CSVASRVDEQYF

d_call: TRBD2
v_call: TRBV7-2
cdr3_length: 17
j_call: TRBJ2-1
clone_size: NA
cdr3_nt: TGTGCCAGCAGCTTAGAACTGGGAGCGGGAGCCTACAATGAGCAGTTCTTC
cdr3_aa: CASSLELGAGAYNEQFF

d_call: NA
v_call: TRBV5-4
cdr3_length: 11
j_call: TRBJ2-7
clone_size: NA
cdr3_nt: TGTGCCAGCAGCTTGGGGCCTGAGCAGTACTTC
cdr3_aa: CASSLGPEQYF

d_call: TRBD2
v_call: TRBV7-9
cdr3_length: 18
j_call: TRBJ2-1
clone_size: NA
cdr3_nt: TGTGCCAGCAGCACGAGACCCGAGACTAGCTTGTACTACAATGAGCAGTTCTTC
cdr3_aa: CASSTRPETSLYYNEQFF

d_call: TRBD1
v_call: TRBV27
cdr3_length: 14
j_call: TRBJ2-5
clone_size: once
cdr3_nt: TGTGCCAGCAGTAAAACAGGGGAACAAGAGACCCAGTACTTC
cdr3_aa: CASSKTGEQETQYF

d_call: TRBD1
v_call: TRBV2
cdr3_length: 14
j_call: TRBJ2-2
clone_size: few
cdr3_nt: TGTGCCACTTGGGACAGGGGGAACACCGGGGAGCTGTTTTTT
cdr3_aa: CATWDRGNTGELFF

d_call: NA
v_call: TRBV18
cdr3_length: 15
j_call: TRBJ1-4
clone_size: few
cdr3_nt: TGTGCCAGCTCACCAAAAGGGGGAGCTAATGAAAAACTGTTTTTT
cdr3_aa: CASSPKGGANEKLFF

d_call: NA
v_call: TRBV7-9
cdr3_length: 16
j_call: TRBJ2-3
clone_size: few
cdr3_nt: TGTGCCAGCAGCTTAGACAGTCCCTTGAGCACAGATACGCAGTATTTT
cdr3_aa: CASSLDSPLSTDTQYF

d_call: NA
v_call: TRBV7-6
cdr3_length: 13
j_call: TRBJ1-2
clone_size: NA
cdr3_nt: TGTGCCAGCAGCTCTTCGGACGGGAAGGGCTACACCTTC
cdr3_aa: CASSSSDGKGYTF

d_call: NA
v_call: TRBV5-1
cdr3_length: 17
j_call: TRBJ2-1
clone_size: few
cdr3_nt: TGCGCCAGCAGCTTGAGGCAGCGGGCGGCGATGGAGAGTGAGCAGTTCTTC
cdr3_aa: CASSLRQRAAMESEQFF

d_call: NA
v_call: TRBV15
cdr3_length: 13
j_call: TRBJ1-1
clone_size: few
cdr3_nt: TGTGCCACCAGCAGAGACACAGGGACTGAAGCTTTCTTT
cdr3_aa: CATSRDTGTEAFF

d_call: NA
v_call: TRBV5-1
cdr3_length: 14
j_call: TRBJ2-3
clone_size: few
cdr3_nt: TGCGCCAGCACCACTTTTTCCCGGGAAGATACGCAGTATTTT
cdr3_aa: CASTTFSREDTQYF

d_call: TRBD1
v_call: TRBV30
cdr3_length: 13
j_call: TRBJ1-5
clone_size: once
cdr3_nt: TGTGCCTGGAGACAGGGGGTCAGGCAGCCCCAGCATTTT
cdr3_aa: CAWRQGVRQPQHF

d_call: TRBD1
v_call: TRBV7-9
cdr3_length: 14
j_call: TRBJ2-7
clone_size: few
cdr3_nt: TGTTCCAGCAGCCCAGGCGACAGGGGATACGAGCAGTACTTC
cdr3_aa: CSSSPGDRGYEQYF

d_call: NA
v_call: TRBV6-6
cdr3_length: 15
j_call: TRBJ1-3
clone_size: NA
cdr3_nt: TGTGCCAGCTCAGGGGCCTCTAGCTCTGGAAACACCATATATTTT
cdr3_aa: CASSGASSSGNTIYF

d_call: TRBD1
v_call: TRBV5-1
cdr3_length: 16
j_call: TRBJ1-1
clone_size: few
cdr3_nt: TGCGCCAGCAGCTTGGCGTACAGGGGGAAGATTACTGAAGCTTTCTTT
cdr3_aa: CASSLAYRGKITEAFF

d_call: TRBD2
v_call: TRBV13
cdr3_length: 15
j_call: TRBJ2-7
clone_size: NA
cdr3_nt: TGTGCCAGCAGCTTTACGGGGCTAGCGGTATACGAGCAGTACTTC
cdr3_aa: CASSFTGLAVYEQYF

d_call: NA
v_call: TRBV14
cdr3_length: 15
j_call: TRBJ2-3
clone_size: NA
cdr3_nt: TGTGCCAGCAGCTCCGGGACAAGGGTAACAGATACGCAGTATTTT
cdr3_aa: CASSSGTRVTDTQYF

d_call: TRBD1
v_call: TRBV27
cdr3_length: 13
j_call: TRBJ1-1
clone_size: NA
cdr3_nt: TGTGCCAGCAGTCAGGGGGTGAGCACTGAAGCTTTCTTT
cdr3_aa: CASSQGVSTEAFF

d_call: NA
v_call: TRBV21-1
cdr3_length: 15
j_call: TRBJ2-7
clone_size: NA
cdr3_nt: TGTGCCAGCAGCGAGTCGGACAGTGACCCCTACGAGCAGTACTTC
cdr3_aa: CASSESDSDPYEQYF

d_call: NA
v_call: TRBV11-3
cdr3_length: 15
j_call: TRBJ2-2
clone_size: few
cdr3_nt: TGTGCCAGCAGCTTAGCAGCAGGGGAAGGCGGGGAGCTGTTTTTT
cdr3_aa: CASSLAAGEGGELFF

d_call: TRBD1
v_call: TRBV6-1
cdr3_length: 14
j_call: TRBJ1-2
clone_size: NA
cdr3_nt: TGTGCCAGCAACCGGGACAGTTTTAACTATGGCTACACCTTC
cdr3_aa: CASNRDSFNYGYTF

d_call: NA
v_call: TRBV30
cdr3_length: 13
j_call: TRBJ2-3
clone_size: few
cdr3_nt: TGTGCCTGGAGTGTAAGTGCAGCGTATACGCAGTATTTT
cdr3_aa: CAWSVSAAYTQYF

d_call: TRBD2
v_call: TRBV7-2
cdr3_length: 16
j_call: TRBJ2-2
clone_size: NA
cdr3_nt: TGTGCCAGCAGCTTGAGGACTAGCGGGAATTCCGGGGAGCTGTTTTTT
cdr3_aa: CASSLRTSGNSGELFF